These 25 T cell receptor beta chains were all obtained from the same sample, sequenced in a study of shared clonotypes between healthy human individuals. Sequenced by immunoSEQ multiplex PCR; TCRdb stores in-frame clones only, minus some. The sample has 2 million or so clones; 85% to 95% are singletons. The naive CD8 fraction comprised CD45RO-negative cells positively selected for CCR7 and excluded terminally differentiated effector memory CD45RA+ cells. What was sequenced was naive CD8+ T cells sorted from blood. The origin of the receptors is a man between 18 and 29 years old in good health.

On this clone itself: Other DNA sequences from this sample encode an identical CDR3 as well. V and J are TRBV19 and TRBJ2-7; the D call may be TRBD1 or TRBD2 (6 bases each). Germline V gene data show CDR1 as LNHDA and CDR2 as SQIVND (reference sequence). The CDR3 covers 13 residues. V was cut by 4 bases and J by 2 bases, with 9 bases left in between. The CDR3 nucleotides are TGTGCCAGTAGTAGCGGGACACCCTACGAGCAGTACTTC. It codes for CASSSGTPYEQYF.

J is TRBJ2-2 and V is TRBV4-3, with TRBD1 as a possible D gene (5 bases). The germline gives CDR1 LGHNA, CDR2 YSLEER. Trimming left V 0 bases short and J 5 bases short, with 10 bases between. The CDR3 length is 15 residues. The CDR3 sequence: CASSQEGADTGELFF. As DNA, the CDR3 is TGCGCCAGCAGCCAAGAAGGGGCAGATACCGGGGAGCTGTTTTTT.

CDR3 residues: CASSQVAPSYEQYF. CDR3 nucleotide sequence: TGCGCCAGCAGCCAAGTCGCCCCCTCATACGAGCAGTACTTC. This chain connects TRBV4-3 to TRBJ2-7; D gene unclear. Per the germline V gene, CDR1 is LGHNA and CDR2 is YSLEER. V was pared by 1 base and J by 4 bases, with 11 bases between. This CDR3 region has 14 residues.

This clone was observed a single time. The V and J genes are TRBV7-9 and TRBJ2-7, with a possible D match to TRBD2 (5 bases). This CDR3 has 12 residues. Deletions cut 8 bases from V and 4 bases from J, with 12 bases between. Germline CDR1 is SEHNR and CDR2 is FQNEAQ (reference sequence). DNA for the CDR3: TGTGCCAGCGAGGGCCCTCCTTACGAGCAGTACTTC. This sequence encodes CASEGPPYEQYF. Based on the CDR3 plus reference TRBV7-9 and TRBJ2-7, the full variable domain is DTGVSQNPRHKITKRGQNVTFRCDPISEHNRLYWYRQTLGQGPEFLTYFQNEAQLEKSRLLSDRFSAERPKGSFSTLEIQRTEQGDSAMYLCASEGPPYEQYFGPGTRLTVT.

The chain joins TRBV10-2 to TRBJ2-2; D is perhaps TRBD1 (6 bases). CDR3 length equals 16 residues. From germline, CDR1 is WSHSY and CDR2 SAAADI. V lost 3 bases and J 2 bases, leaving 13 bases between the germline ends. CDR3 loop: CASSEFLDRNTGELFF. The CDR3 nucleotides read TGCGCCAGCAGTGAATTCTTGGACAGAAACACCGGGGAGCTGTTTTTT.

The chain uses TRBV5-4 and TRBJ2-7; TRBD1 matches 7 bases. Germline-derived CDR1 and CDR2 are SGHNT and YYREEE (reference sequence). With 3 bases clipped from V and 6 bases from J, the junction kept 3 bases outside the gene matches. This CDR3 contains 12 residues. DNA of the CDR3: TGTGCCAGCAGCTATGGGACAGTCGAGCAGTACTTC. Its protein product is CASSYGTVEQYF.

The chain uses TRBV7-9 and TRBJ2-7; tentatively, D is TRBD1 or TRBD2 (5 bases each). In germline, CDR1 is SEHNR, CDR2 FQNEAQ (reference sequence). This CDR3 has 15 residues. V dropped 0 bases and J dropped 3 bases, with 12 bases sitting between them. DNA of the CDR3: TGTGCCAGCAGCTTAGCGTCTGGGACGGACTACGAGCAGTACTTC. Translation gives CASSLASGTDYEQYF. Full variable domain (outside the CDR3, taken from reference TRBV7-9 and TRBJ2-7): DTGVSQNPRHKITKRGQNVTFRCDPISEHNRLYWYRQTLGQGPEFLTYFQNEAQLEKSRLLSDRFSAERPKGSFSTLEIQRTEQGDSAMYLCASSLASGTDYEQYFGPGTRLTVT.

V is TRBV28 and J is TRBJ1-5; no reliable D call. V lost 7 bases and J lost 3, with 7 bases in between. Per germline, CDR1 MDHEN and CDR2 SYDVKM. The CDR3 has 12 amino acids. The CDR3 loop reads CASTRFNQPQHF. Written as DNA, the CDR3 is TGTGCCAGCACTAGGTTCAATCAGCCCCAGCATTTT.

The chain links TRBV7-9 to TRBJ2-1; TRBD1 might be the D (6 bases). CDR1 is SEHNR, CDR2 FQNEAQ, per germline (reference sequence). CDR3 length equals 14 residues. V lost 1 base and J lost 8, with 12 bases in between. As DNA, the CDR3 is TGTGCCAGCAGCTTAGTCAGGGGTACAGATGAGCAGTTCTTC. Its translation: CASSLVRGTDEQFF. Combining the CDR3 with reference TRBV7-9 and TRBJ2-1 gives the whole variable domain DTGVSQNPRHKITKRGQNVTFRCDPISEHNRLYWYRQTLGQGPEFLTYFQNEAQLEKSRLLSDRFSAERPKGSFSTLEIQRTEQGDSAMYLCASSLVRGTDEQFFGPGTRLTVL.

The CDR3 protein is CASSLGTYASTDTQYF. The CDR3 DNA is TGTGCCAGCAGCTTGGGGACATATGCTAGCACAGATACGCAGTATTTT. The rearrangement links TRBV5-8 to TRBJ2-3; weak D call: TRBD1 (5 bases). Germline CDR1 is SGHTS and CDR2 is YDEGEE. This CDR3 spans 16 amino acids. Trimming left V 0 bases short and J 0 bases short, with 11 bases between.

The V gene is TRBV19, the J gene TRBJ1-1; TRBD1 might be the D (5 bases). Germline CDR1 reads LNHDA; CDR2 reads SQIVND (reference sequence). The CDR3 is made up of 12 amino acids. The germline V and J ends were trimmed by 5 bases and 5 bases, with 9 bases remaining between them. CDR3 protein: CASSPGRTEAFF. The CDR3 nucleotides read TGTGCCAGTAGTCCAGGGAGGACTGAAGCTTTCTTT.

The chain couples TRBV7-9 to TRBJ2-1; 9 nucleotides line up with TRBD1. With 5 bases clipped from V and 4 bases from J, the junction kept 15 bases outside the gene matches. This CDR3 has 18 residues. CDR1 is SEHNR, CDR2 FQNEAQ, per germline (reference sequence). The DNA of the CDR3 is TGTGCCAGCAGCCCGCCCCTGGGGGACAGGGTAGGATACAATGAGCAGTTCTTC. It is translated as CASSPPLGDRVGYNEQFF.

The chain links TRBV7-9 to TRBJ2-7; a weak D match, TRBD1 (6 bases). With 7 bases removed from V and 4 bases from J, the gap between germline ends came to 20 bases. The CDR3 spans 15 residues. CDR1 and CDR2 from the germline V gene are SEHNR and FQNEAQ (reference sequence). The CDR3 DNA sequence: TGTGCCAGCAAAGGGGACACAGAATTTTTTTACGAGCAGTACTTC. Protein sequence: CASKGDTEFFYEQYF. The whole variable domain, remainder taken from reference TRBV7-9 and TRBJ2-7, is DTGVSQNPRHKITKRGQNVTFRCDPISEHNRLYWYRQTLGQGPEFLTYFQNEAQLEKSRLLSDRFSAERPKGSFSTLEIQRTEQGDSAMYLCASKGDTEFFYEQYFGPGTRLTVT.

The chain carries TRBV2 and TRBJ2-3; D gene uncertain. Trimming left V 0 bases short and J 2 bases short, with 12 bases between. This CDR3 region has 16 residues. Germline values: CDR1 SNHLY, CDR2 FYNNEI. This chain's CDR3 is CASSEAPALYTDTQYF. The CDR3 DNA sequence: TGTGCCAGCAGTGAAGCTCCAGCCCTCTACACAGATACGCAGTATTTT.

This chain uses TRBV5-4 with TRBJ2-3; 8 bases match TRBD2. This CDR3 region has 14 residues. Germline CDR1 SGHNT, CDR2 YYREEE (reference sequence). The trim removed 2 bases at V and 4 bases at J, leaving 3 bases unmatched. The CDR3 sequence is CASSFRGGPDTQYF. CDR3 nucleotides: TGTGCCAGCAGCTTCCGGGGGGGCCCAGATACGCAGTATTTT.

This sequence joins TRBV2 and TRBJ1-2; 7 positions agree with TRBD1. The CDR3 covers 13 residues. The V gene end was trimmed by 5 bases and the J gene end by 6 bases; junction bases not matched to a gene: 6. CDR1 is SNHLY and CDR2 is FYNNEI in the germline V gene. CDR3 amino acids: CASSPDRSDGYTF. In nucleotides, the CDR3 is TGTGCCAGCAGTCCGGACAGGAGCGATGGCTACACCTTC.

The rearrangement uses TRBV11-3 and TRBJ2-7; 9 bases map to TRBD1. V gave up 4 bases and J gave up 5 bases; unmatched junction bases: 3. This CDR3 has 13 amino acids. In germline, CDR1 is SGHNT, CDR2 YENEEA. The CDR3 DNA reads TGTGCCAGCAGCTCCCGGGACAGGGACGAGCAGTACTTC. This sequence encodes CASSSRDRDEQYF.

This sequence joins TRBV9 and TRBJ2-3; possibly TRBD2 for D (5 bases). CDR1 is SGDLS and CDR2 is YYNGEE in the germline V gene. V dropped 4 bases and J dropped 0 bases, with 9 bases sitting between them. CDR3 length equals 14 residues. This CDR3 reads CASSSSGSTDTQYF. In nucleotides, the CDR3 is TGTGCCAGCAGCTCTTCGGGGAGCACAGATACGCAGTATTTT.

This rearrangement joins TRBV28 to TRBJ2-5, with 7 nucleotides matching TRBD1. The CDR3 spans 15 residues. Unmatched junction bases numbered 3, after V lost 1 base and J lost 1 base. Germline V gene data show CDR1 as MDHEN and CDR2 as SYDVKM. The CDR3 sequence: CASSLLEGAQETQYF. The DNA of the CDR3 is TGTGCCAGCAGTTTATTAGAGGGGGCCCAAGAGACCCAGTACTTC.

In regard to this clone: The sample holds other DNA sequences that translate to the same CDR3. J is TRBJ1-1 and V is TRBV6-5, with D hard to call. V shed 2 bases and J shed 1 base, with 5 bases lying between them. Germline V lookup: CDR1 MNHEY, CDR2 SVGAGI. The CDR3 covers 13 residues. The CDR3 region has the DNA TGTGCCAGCAGTTACGATGGGAACACTGAAGCTTTCTTT. Its translation: CASSYDGNTEAFF.

V usage is TRBV28 and J usage is TRBJ2-7; 8 positions match TRBD1. Unmatched junction bases numbered 6, after V lost 8 bases and J lost 3 bases. The CDR3 spans 13 residues. Per germline, CDR1 MDHEN and CDR2 SYDVKM. The CDR3: CASGETGVYEQYF. In DNA, the CDR3 is TGTGCCAGCGGGGAGACAGGGGTCTACGAGCAGTACTTC.

The V and J genes are TRBV19 and TRBJ1-5; no reliable D call. Looked up from germline, CDR1 is LNHDA and CDR2 is SQIVND (reference sequence). The CDR3 totals 14 residues. Deletions cut 5 bases from V and 3 bases from J, with 11 bases between. The CDR3 sequence: CASSFQAFNQPQHF. The CDR3 region has the DNA TGTGCCAGTAGTTTCCAGGCTTTCAATCAGCCCCAGCATTTT.

The CDR3, as DNA: TGTGCCAGTAGTATAGATGGACTAGCGGACCCTTCCTACGAGCAGTACTTC. It yields the protein CASSIDGLADPSYEQYF. This chain joins TRBV19 and TRBJ2-7; 10 positions match TRBD2. The V segment lost 0 bases and the J segment 1 base; nucleotides outside the gene matches: 6. The V gene's germline CDR1 is LNHDA and CDR2 SQIVND (reference sequence). CDR3 size: 17 residues.

As for this clone: One end of the junction fails to match germline, which may point to a read error. The chain uses TRBV7-3 and TRBJ2-7, with a weak D call TRBD1 (5 bases). The germline CDR1 and CDR2 sequences are SGHTA and FQGTGA. CDR3 length: 13 residues. The CDR3 protein is CASSITGSYEQYF. In DNA form, the CDR3 reads TGTGCCAGCAGCATAACAGGTTCCTACGAGCAGTACTTC.

The chain recombines TRBV4-1 with TRBJ1-1; a weak D match, TRBD1 (5 bases). With 6 bases removed from V and 3 bases from J, the gap between germline ends came to 14 bases. Germline V CDR1 and CDR2: MGHRA, YSYEKL. The length of the CDR3 is 14 residues. The CDR3 reads CASRPLRRDTEAFF. The CDR3 bases are TGCGCCAGCAGACCTCTACGCAGGGACACTGAAGCTTTCTTT.